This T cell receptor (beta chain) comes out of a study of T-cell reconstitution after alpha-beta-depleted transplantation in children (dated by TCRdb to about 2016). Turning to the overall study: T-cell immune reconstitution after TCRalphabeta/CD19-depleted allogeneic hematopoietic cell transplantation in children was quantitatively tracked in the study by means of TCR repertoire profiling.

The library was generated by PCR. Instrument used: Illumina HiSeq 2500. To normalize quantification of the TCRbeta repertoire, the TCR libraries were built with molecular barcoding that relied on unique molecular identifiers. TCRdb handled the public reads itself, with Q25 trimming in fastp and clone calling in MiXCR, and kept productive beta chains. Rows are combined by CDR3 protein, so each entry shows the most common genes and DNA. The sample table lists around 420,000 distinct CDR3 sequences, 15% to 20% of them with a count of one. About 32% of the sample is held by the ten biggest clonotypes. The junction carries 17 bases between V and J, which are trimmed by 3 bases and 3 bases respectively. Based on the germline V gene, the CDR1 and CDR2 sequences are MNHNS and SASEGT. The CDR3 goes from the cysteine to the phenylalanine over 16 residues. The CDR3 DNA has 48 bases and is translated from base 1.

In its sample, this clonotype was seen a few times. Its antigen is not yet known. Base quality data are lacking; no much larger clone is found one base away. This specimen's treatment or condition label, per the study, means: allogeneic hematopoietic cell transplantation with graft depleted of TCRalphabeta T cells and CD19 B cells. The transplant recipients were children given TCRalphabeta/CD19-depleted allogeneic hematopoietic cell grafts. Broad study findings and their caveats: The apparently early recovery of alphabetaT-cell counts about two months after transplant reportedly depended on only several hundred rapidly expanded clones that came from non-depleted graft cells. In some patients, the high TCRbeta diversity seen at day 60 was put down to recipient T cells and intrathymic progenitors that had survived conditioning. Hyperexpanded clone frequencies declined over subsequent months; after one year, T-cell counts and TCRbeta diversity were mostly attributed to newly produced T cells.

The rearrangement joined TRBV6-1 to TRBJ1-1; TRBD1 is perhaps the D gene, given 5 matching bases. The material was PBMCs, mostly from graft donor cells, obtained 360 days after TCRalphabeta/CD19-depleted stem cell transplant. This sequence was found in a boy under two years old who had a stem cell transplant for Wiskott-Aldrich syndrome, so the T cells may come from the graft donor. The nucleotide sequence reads TGTGCCAGCAGTGATCCCAGCGGGGAAGGGGACACTGAAGCTTTCTTT. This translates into CASSDPSGEGDTEAFF.